These 27 T cell receptor beta chains came from one sample sequenced in a study of CD8+ T cells in alopecia areata. Treatment reported: oral pan-JAK inhibitor, 5-10 mg twice daily. Sequencing relied on a cDNA template that was reverse transcribed from extracted RNA. Assay: immunoSEQ multiplex PCR; the TCRdb copy retains only in-frame clones and omits some. The table includes tens of thousands of clones, 70% to 80% detected once. The specimen comprised CD8+ T cells sorted from blood, sampled at week 44, from a patient treated with tofacitinib. These receptors were taken from a human donor with alopecia areata.

There are a few counts of this clone. The V gene is TRBV30, the J gene TRBJ2-7; perhaps TRBD2 as D (6 bases). From germline, CDR1 is GTSNPN and CDR2 SVGIG (reference sequence). Trimming removed 5 bases at V and 2 bases at J, with 16 bases between. The CDR3 runs 14 residues. Here the CDR3 reads CAWRPEGKTYEQYF. DNA for the CDR3: TGTGCCTGGCGGCCGGAGGGGAAAACCTACGAGCAGTACTTC.

V and J are TRBV29-1 and TRBJ1-1; a possible D gene is TRBD1 (6 bases). V gave up 5 bases and J gave up 3 bases, with 16 bases separating them. The length of the CDR3 is 14 residues. Germline assignment: CDR1 SQVTM and CDR2 ANQGSEA. The DNA of the CDR3 is TGCAGCGTTTTAGGGGAGGACAGATACACTGAAGCTTTCTTT. It codes for CSVLGEDRYTEAFF.

The chain joins TRBV6-5 to TRBJ1-2, with 9 bases lining up with TRBD1. This CDR3 contains 14 residues. The J segment lost 3 bases and the V segment lost 2 bases, leaving 1 base of the junction unmatched. Germline assignment: CDR1 MNHEY and CDR2 SVGAGI. The CDR3 loop reads CASSYTGGDYGYTF. In DNA form, the CDR3 reads TGTGCCAGCAGTTACACAGGGGGCGACTATGGCTACACCTTC.

This chain uses TRBV6-5 with TRBJ2-4, with D tentatively TRBD1 (6 bases). CDR1 is MNHEY and CDR2 is SVGAGI in the germline V gene. Between the trimmed V and J ends, which lost 8 bases and 5 bases, there was a span of 13 bases. This CDR3 region has 13 residues. The CDR3 DNA reads TGTGCCAGCTTTAGTTGGACAGAAAACATTCAGTACTTC. Amino acids: CASFSWTENIQYF.

The sample holds a few counts of this clone. J is TRBJ1-2 and V is TRBV29-1, with D tentatively TRBD1 (5 bases). The CDR3 contains 14 residues. CDR1 SQVTM and CDR2 ANQGSEA come from the germline V gene. Trimming took 1 base from V and 8 from J, leaving 17 bases between them. CDR3 DNA sequence: TGCAGCGTTGAAGTTGCGGGCAGGGAAGGCGGCTACACCTTC. This encodes CSVEVAGREGGYTF.

CDR3 bases: TGTGCCAGCAGCCCTAGGACAGGCACCGGGGAGCTGTTTTTT. Protein sequence: CASSPRTGTGELFF. This chain joins TRBV5-6 and TRBJ2-2; 7 nucleotides match TRBD1. Germline CDR1 SGHDT, CDR2 YYEEEE. V shed 4 bases, J shed 4 bases, and the junction held 4 bases outside the gene matches. CDR3 length equals 14 residues.

J is TRBJ1-6 and V is TRBV11-2; D is uncertain. Germline V gives CDR1 SGHAT, CDR2 FQNNGV. The CDR3 is 11 amino acids. Trimming removed 5 bases from V and 10 bases from J, with 6 bases in between. CDR3 sequence (DNA): TGTGCCAGCAGCCTGGGGTCACCCCTCCACTTT. Translating it yields CASSLGSPLHF.

J is TRBJ1-5 and V is TRBV7-8; no clear D. V was cut by 3 bases and J by 5 bases, with 20 bases left in between. From germline, CDR1 is SGHVS and CDR2 FQNEAQ. The CDR3 sequence is 17 residues long. In nucleotides, the CDR3 is TGTGCCAGCAGCTTGTCCCCCCAGCAAACGTTCCATCAGCCCCAGCATTTT. Its translation is CASSLSPQQTFHQPQHF.

The chain employs TRBV9 and TRBJ2-1; no firm D call. V was clipped by 2 bases and J by 0 bases, with 9 bases between them. The CDR3 contains 15 residues. CDR1 and CDR2 from the germline V gene are SGDLS and YYNGEE. The CDR3 loop reads CASSVGQLSYNEQFF. CDR3 in DNA: TGTGCCAGCAGCGTGGGTCAGCTCTCCTACAATGAGCAGTTCTTC.

The CDR3 is CSALSGSEAFF. The CDR3 DNA reads TGCAGCGCCCTGTCGGGCTCTGAAGCTTTCTTT. The chain couples TRBV29-1 to TRBJ1-1; D gene unclear. Trimming removed 7 bases at V and 6 bases at J, with 12 bases between. Germline V gives CDR1 SQVTM, CDR2 ANQGSEA. The CDR3 sequence is 11 residues long.

Here the CDR3 DNA reads TGTGCCAGCAGTGACCGCGAGAACACTGAAGCTTTCTTT. Translation: CASSDRENTEAFF. This chain joins TRBV6-4 and TRBJ1-1; unclear D gene. Germline assignment: CDR1 MRHNA and CDR2 SNTAGT. V was trimmed by 2 bases and J by 1 base, leaving 5 bases between them. This CDR3 has 13 amino acids.

The chain combines TRBV2 with TRBJ1-2, with a weak D call TRBD1 (6 bases). The CDR3 has 13 residues. Trimming removed 6 bases at V and 1 base at J, with 9 bases between. CDR1 and CDR2 (germline): SNHLY, FYNNEI. The CDR3 DNA reads TGTGCCAGCAGGGACAGCCTTAACTATGGCTACACCTTC. Its protein is CASRDSLNYGYTF.

The V gene is TRBV6-6, the J gene TRBJ2-2; perhaps TRBD1 as D (5 bases). This CDR3 has 16 amino acids. Germline V lookup: CDR1 MNHNY, CDR2 SVGAGI (reference sequence). The V gene lost 10 bases and the J gene lost 6 bases, with 24 bases spanning the gap. The CDR3 DNA is TGTGCCACCCTATTGTTCAGGGTGGGGTACCCCGGGGAGCTGTTTTTT. Amino acid sequence: CATLLFRVGYPGELFF.

The rearrangement links TRBV6-1 to TRBJ2-5, with 7 bases lining up with TRBD2. V dropped 1 base and J dropped 1; count of bases not matched to a gene: 3. The V gene's germline CDR1 is MNHNS and CDR2 SASEGT. CDR3 length equals 15 residues. CDR3 region: CASSEGEGTQETQYF. CDR3 bases: TGTGCCAGCAGTGAAGGGGAGGGTACCCAAGAGACCCAGTACTTC.

V gene TRBV5-1 combines with J gene TRBJ1-1, with no clear D. CDR3 size: 14 residues. Germline V CDR1 and CDR2: SGHRS, YFSETQ. With 2 bases removed from V and 1 base from J, the gap between germline ends came to 9 bases. Here the CDR3 DNA reads TGCGCCAGCAGCTTCCGTACCTCGAACACTGAAGCTTTCTTT. Translated: CASSFRTSNTEAFF.

This clone appeared once. V usage is TRBV27 and J usage is TRBJ2-1; a possible D gene is TRBD1 (6 bases). The ends were cut back, 4 bases at V and 8 bases at J, with 15 bases in the middle. This CDR3 is built from 14 residues. The germline gives CDR1 MNHEY, CDR2 SMNVEV (reference sequence). The CDR3 coding sequence is TGTGCCAGCAGTTCGGCCGGACAGAGGGATGAGCAGTTCTTC. This gives the protein CASSSAGQRDEQFF.

The J gene is TRBJ1-5, the V gene TRBV19; a weak D match, TRBD1 (5 bases). Between the trimmed V and J ends, which lost 0 bases and 7 bases, there was a span of 13 bases. The CDR3 consists of 15 residues. Germline V gene lookup returns CDR1 LNHDA and CDR2 SQIVND (reference sequence). CDR3 region: CASSIDPGRLQPQHF. The CDR3 nucleotides are TGTGCCAGTAGTATAGATCCAGGGAGGTTACAGCCCCAGCATTTT.

The V gene is TRBV14, the J gene TRBJ1-2; unclear D gene. CDR1 and CDR2 (germline): SGHDN, FVKESK. Trimming removed 4 bases at V and 0 bases at J, with 12 bases between. CDR3 length: 15 amino acids. The CDR3 reads CASSPNPGPNYGYTF. In DNA, the CDR3 is TGTGCCAGCAGCCCCAATCCGGGTCCTAACTATGGCTACACCTTC.

J is TRBJ2-5 and V is TRBV30; D uncertain. From germline, CDR1 is GTSNPN and CDR2 SVGIG (reference sequence). There are 15 residues in the CDR3. V was trimmed by 1 base and J by 7 bases, leaving 19 bases between them. This CDR3 reads CAWSDLESMFPTQYF. DNA for the CDR3: TGTGCCTGGAGTGATTTGGAAAGTATGTTCCCGACCCAGTACTTC.

This chain links TRBV27 with TRBJ1-2; D unresolved. Germline CDR1 is MNHEY and CDR2 is SMNVEV (reference sequence). CDR3 size: 13 residues. Trimming stripped 3 bases from V and 8 bases from J, with 13 bases between. CDR3 residues: CASSFSSFGGYTF. The CDR3, as DNA: TGTGCCAGCAGTTTTTCATCTTTCGGGGGCTACACCTTC.

The chain joins TRBV7-8 to TRBJ2-1, with D possibly being TRBD2 (7 bases). Germline lookup yields CDR1 SGHVS and CDR2 FQNEAQ. The length of the CDR3 is 16 residues. With 5 bases removed from V and 3 bases from J, the gap between germline ends came to 17 bases. The CDR3 nucleotides are TGTGCCAGCAGCCCCCGCGGGGGAGGGGGCTACAATGAGCAGTTCTTC. Its translation is CASSPRGGGGYNEQFF.

V and J are TRBV29-1 and TRBJ1-2, with D uncertain. V was cut by 3 bases and J by 5 bases, with 10 bases left in between. CDR3 length equals 12 residues. CDR1 is SQVTM and CDR2 is ANQGSEA in the germline V gene. Written as DNA, the CDR3 is TGCAGCGTTGACCTCGGGTCGTATGGCTACACCTTC. Translation gives CSVDLGSYGYTF.

This chain joins TRBV15 and TRBJ1-4, with TRBD1 identical over 9 bases. Germline V CDR1 and CDR2: LNHNV, YYDKDF (reference sequence). The trim removed 3 bases at V and 7 bases at J, leaving 3 bases unmatched. This CDR3 region has 14 residues. CDR3 DNA: TGTGCCACCAGCAGGGGACAGGGAAGTGAAAAACTGTTTTTT. Translating it yields CATSRGQGSEKLFF.

This chain links TRBV19 with TRBJ1-6; the D is unclear. The V end lost 1 base, the J end lost 10 bases, and 14 bases lay between the germline ends. Germline V CDR1 and CDR2: LNHDA, SQIVND (reference sequence). This CDR3 comprises 15 residues. The CDR3 region is CASSIVALMGSPLHF. DNA of the CDR3: TGTGCCAGTAGTATAGTCGCCCTCATGGGGTCACCCCTCCACTTT.

The chain has TRBV14 and TRBJ1-6; no clear D gene. CDR3 length equals 14 residues. Trimming pared 0 bases from V and 8 bases from J, leaving 8 bases between. Germline loops: CDR1 SGHDN, CDR2 FVKESK. The CDR3: CASSQDLRDSPLHF. DNA of the CDR3: TGTGCCAGCAGCCAAGATCTTAGGGATTCACCCCTCCACTTT.

The chain couples TRBV9 to TRBJ2-1, with D unresolved. Germline V gives CDR1 SGDLS, CDR2 YYNGEE. The ends were cut back, 2 bases at V and 8 bases at J, with 14 bases in the middle. This CDR3 is built from 14 residues. The CDR3 nucleotides read TGTGCCAGCAGCGTCAATAGCTTTAGAGATGAGCAGTTCTTC. It is translated as CASSVNSFRDEQFF.

The chain has TRBV7-9 and TRBJ2-5, with D tentatively TRBD2 (6 bases). Germline lookup yields CDR1 SEHNR and CDR2 FQNEAQ (reference sequence). Trimming shortened V by 5 bases and J by 3 bases, and 13 bases separated the two germline ends. The CDR3 contains 14 residues. CDR3 in amino acids: CASSPLTGEETQYF. CDR3 DNA sequence: TGTGCCAGCAGCCCTCTCACGGGGGAAGAGACCCAGTACTTC.